This T cell receptor beta chain was obtained from a study of blood T cell repertoires in COVID-19. About the study: PBMCs, B-cell-depleted T cells, or T cells were the source of the cDNA or gDNA that made up the material.

The CDR3 length is 13 residues. The V segment lost 3 bases and the J segment 4 bases; nucleotides outside the gene matches: 0. From germline, CDR1 is SGHTA and CDR2 FQGTGA. Sequencing used immunoSEQ multiplex PCR; TCRdb keeps in-frame clones, though not all of them. Among about 400,000 clones listed, approximately 87% were seen once. This chain links TRBV7-3 with TRBJ1-5, with TRBD1 matching over 7 bases. Sequencing was done on a sample of PBMCs or T cells enriched from blood (not recorded which). The clonotype originates from a woman aged 50 to 60 who had recovered from COVID-19. The CDR3 spells CASSLDRNQPQHF. Written as DNA, the CDR3 is TGTGCCAGCAGCTTGGACAGGAATCAGCCCCAGCATTTT. Full variable domain (missing parts from reference TRBV7-3 and TRBJ1-5): GAGVSQTPSNKVTEKGKYVELRCDPISGHTALYWYRQSLGQGPEFLIYFQGTGAADDSGLPNDRFFAVRPEGSVSTLKIQRTERGDSAVYLCASSLDRNQPQHFGDGTRLSIL.